A selection of T cell receptor beta chains follows, all from one sample in a study of T cell responses to AZD1222 COVID-19 vaccine. The protocol was immunoSEQ multiplex PCR, while the TCRdb copy is restricted to in-frame clones and leaves out a portion. The sample carries 90,000 to 150,000 clones, approximately 90% recorded once. The sequencing here drew on peripheral blood, taken on day 0 of AZD1222 vaccination. Receptors originate from an adult in good health. CDR3s include the opening cysteine and the closing phenylalanine or tryptophan. D genes are given only for firm matches. Part of the rows lack a size; the others show once, few, many or a class for expanded clones.

abundance: once
d_gene: TRBD2
v_gene: TRBV11-2
j_gene: TRBJ2-3
CDR3nt: TGTGCCAGCAGCTTAGTAGGACTAGGCACAGATACGCAGTATTTT
CDR3aa: CASSLVGLGTDTQYF

abundance: .
d_gene: .
v_gene: TRBV6-5
j_gene: TRBJ1-2
CDR3nt: TGTGCCAGCAGACCTACCGGGACACGCGGCTATGGCTACACCTTC
CDR3aa: CASRPTGTRGYGYTF

abundance: .
d_gene: .
v_gene: TRBV12-3/TRBV12-4
j_gene: TRBJ2-3
CDR3nt: TGTGCCAGCAGTTCCATCGGACTCGATATAAAGTATTTT
CDR3aa: CASSSIGLDIKYF

abundance: .
d_gene: TRBD1
v_gene: TRBV6-5
j_gene: TRBJ1-4
CDR3nt: TGTGCCAGCAGTTACCAGGGGGTTAATGTTGAAAAACTGTTTTTT
CDR3aa: CASSYQGVNVEKLFF

abundance: .
d_gene: .
v_gene: TRBV6-5
j_gene: TRBJ2-7
CDR3nt: TGTGCCACTCAACCGGGACAATCCTACGAGCAGTACTTC
CDR3aa: CATQPGQSYEQYF

abundance: .
d_gene: .
v_gene: TRBV7-9
j_gene: TRBJ1-1
CDR3nt: TGTGCCAGCAGCCCTGGTTTTGGAGGGAACACTGAAGCTTTCTTT
CDR3aa: CASSPGFGGNTEAFF

abundance: .
d_gene: TRBD1
v_gene: TRBV19
j_gene: TRBJ1-5
CDR3nt: TGTGCCAGTAGTATCAGGACAGGGGGAGACTTTCGTCGCCAGCCCCAGCATTTT
CDR3aa: CASSIRTGGDFRRQPQHF

abundance: .
d_gene: .
v_gene: TRBV19
j_gene: TRBJ2-3
CDR3nt: TGTGCCAGTAGTACGGGACTCGGTCCGGATACGCAGTATTTT
CDR3aa: CASSTGLGPDTQYF

abundance: .
d_gene: .
v_gene: TRBV5-1
j_gene: TRBJ2-3
CDR3nt: TGCGCCAGCAGCTGGGCCTTAGGGACCTCCCTTTGGGCGGATACGCAGTATTTT
CDR3aa: CASSWALGTSLWADTQYF

abundance: .
d_gene: .
v_gene: TRBV18
j_gene: TRBJ1-1
CDR3nt: TGTGCCAGCTCACCACCGTCGCGGAACACTGAAGCTTTCTTT
CDR3aa: CASSPPSRNTEAFF

abundance: .
d_gene: .
v_gene: TRBV20-1
j_gene: TRBJ2-7
CDR3nt: TGCAGTGCTAGTCCCGGGGTCTCCTACGAGCAGTACTTC
CDR3aa: CSASPGVSYEQYF

abundance: .
d_gene: .
v_gene: TRBV7-9
j_gene: TRBJ1-1
CDR3nt: .
CDR3aa: CASSDTISPWGQGSTEAFF

abundance: .
d_gene: .
v_gene: TRBV5-6
j_gene: TRBJ2-1
CDR3nt: TGTGCCAGCAGCTTGGAGCTAGCAGGGTACAATGAGCAGTTCTTC
CDR3aa: CASSLELAGYNEQFF

abundance: .
d_gene: .
v_gene: TRBV7-3
j_gene: TRBJ1-3
CDR3nt: TGTGCCAGCAGCCCGTCCGGCCAAGCGGGAAACACCATATATTTT
CDR3aa: CASSPSGQAGNTIYF

abundance: once
d_gene: .
v_gene: TRBV10-3
j_gene: TRBJ2-3
CDR3nt: TGTGCCATCAGTGACCTTGGGGTGGATACGCAGTATTTT
CDR3aa: CAISDLGVDTQYF

abundance: .
d_gene: TRBD1
v_gene: TRBV2
j_gene: TRBJ1-4
CDR3nt: TGTGCCAGCAGTCGGGACAGCAATGAAAAACTGTTTTTT
CDR3aa: CASSRDSNEKLFF

abundance: .
d_gene: .
v_gene: TRBV29-1
j_gene: TRBJ2-4
CDR3nt: TGCAGCGTTGAATTGGGAACAGGCGTCCTAGCCAAAAACATTCAGTACTTC
CDR3aa: CSVELGTGVLAKNIQYF

abundance: .
d_gene: TRBD1
v_gene: TRBV19
j_gene: TRBJ1-1
CDR3nt: TGTGCCAGTAGTATTCGGACAGGCATGAACACTGAAGCTTTCTTT
CDR3aa: CASSIRTGMNTEAFF

abundance: .
d_gene: .
v_gene: TRBV9
j_gene: TRBJ2-2
CDR3nt: TGTGCCAGCAGCGTAAAGGAGAGGGTCGGGGAGCTGTTTTTT
CDR3aa: CASSVKERVGELFF

abundance: .
d_gene: TRBD2
v_gene: TRBV10-2
j_gene: TRBJ2-5
CDR3nt: TGCGCCAGCAGGGTAGCCCTAGCGGGGAAAGAGACCCAGTACTTC
CDR3aa: CASRVALAGKETQYF

abundance: .
d_gene: TRBD2
v_gene: TRBV9
j_gene: TRBJ2-2
CDR3nt: TGTGCCAGCAGCCGAAGGACTAGCGGCACCGGGGAGCTGTTTTTT
CDR3aa: CASSRRTSGTGELFF

abundance: .
d_gene: TRBD1
v_gene: TRBV5-1
j_gene: TRBJ1-3
CDR3nt: TGCGCCAGCAGCCCCCGCAGAACAGGGGGTTCGAACACCATATATTTT
CDR3aa: CASSPRRTGGSNTIYF

abundance: .
d_gene: .
v_gene: TRBV18
j_gene: TRBJ1-2
CDR3nt: TGTGCCAGCTCACCGGCCTCGGACAGTTACTACACCTTC
CDR3aa: CASSPASDSYYTF

abundance: .
d_gene: .
v_gene: TRBV27
j_gene: TRBJ1-1
CDR3nt: TGTGCCAGCAGTTTCGGGCCTTTCACTGAAGCTTTCTTT
CDR3aa: CASSFGPFTEAFF

abundance: .
d_gene: TRBD2
v_gene: TRBV15
j_gene: TRBJ2-3
CDR3nt: TGTGCCACCACCTTGGTCCGGACTAGCGGGGGGGCGGGCACAGATACGCAGTATTTT
CDR3aa: CATTLVRTSGGAGTDTQYF

abundance: .
d_gene: .
v_gene: TRBV6-5
j_gene: TRBJ2-2
CDR3nt: TGTGCCAGCAGTTTACAGAACCTGAACACCGGGGAGCTGTTTTTT
CDR3aa: CASSLQNLNTGELFF

abundance: .
d_gene: .
v_gene: TRBV6-1
j_gene: TRBJ2-5
CDR3nt: TGTGCCAGCAGTGACCGGGGGTGGTCGGAGACCCAGTACTTC
CDR3aa: CASSDRGWSETQYF

abundance: once
d_gene: .
v_gene: TRBV27
j_gene: TRBJ2-3
CDR3nt: TGTGCCAGCAGTCCAGGGACTCGCACAGATACGCAGTATTTT
CDR3aa: CASSPGTRTDTQYF

abundance: .
d_gene: .
v_gene: TRBV7-2
j_gene: TRBJ2-1
CDR3nt: TGTGCCAGCAGCTTAACCGGGGAGATCGGCAACAATGAGCAGTTCTTC
CDR3aa: CASSLTGEIGNNEQFF